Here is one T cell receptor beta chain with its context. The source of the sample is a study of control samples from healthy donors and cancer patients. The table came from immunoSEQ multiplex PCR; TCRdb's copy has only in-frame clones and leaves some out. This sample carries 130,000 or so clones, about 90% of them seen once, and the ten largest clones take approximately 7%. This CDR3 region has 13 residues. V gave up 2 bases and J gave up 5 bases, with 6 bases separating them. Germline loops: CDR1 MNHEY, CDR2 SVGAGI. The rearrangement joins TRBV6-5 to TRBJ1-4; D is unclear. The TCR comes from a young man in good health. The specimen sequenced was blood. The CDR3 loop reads CASSYRKNEKLFF. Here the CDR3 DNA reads TGTGCCAGCAGTTACAGGAAAAATGAAAAACTGTTTTTT.